These 23 T cell receptor beta chains were sequenced from one sample in a study of PD-1 blockade in classical Hodgkin lymphoma. Here immunoSEQ multiplex PCR was the method, and the copy in TCRdb shows in-frame clones only, minus some. The sample yields 21,000 or so clones, roughly 72% seen once. Each and every patient relapsed after autologous stem cell transplantation, and patients got differing brentuximab vedotin exposure. The sample consisted of peripheral blood mononuclear cells (PBMCs), taken at baseline. All receptors come from a human donor with classical Hodgkin lymphoma.

The J gene is TRBJ2-7, the V gene TRBV18, with D possibly TRBD2 on 6 matching bases. The germline V and J ends were trimmed by 2 bases and 5 bases, with 16 bases remaining between them. Germline V gives CDR1 KGHSH, CDR2 LQKENI. CDR3 size: 15 residues. The CDR3: CASSPGTARGNEQYF. DNA for the CDR3: TGTGCCAGCTCACCAGGGACGGCCCGCGGGAACGAGCAGTACTTC.

J is TRBJ2-3 and V is TRBV4-3; TRBD2 matches at 8 bases. Germline trimming cut 1 base from V and 3 bases from J; bases unmatched to any gene: 9. Germline assignment: CDR1 LGHNA and CDR2 YSLEER. This CDR3 contains 17 residues. The CDR3 region is CASSQVGAGGPTDTQYF. The CDR3 DNA reads TGCGCCAGCAGCCAAGTGGGGGCGGGGGGACCTACAGATACGCAGTATTTT.

This clone showed up just once. The chain joins TRBV19 to TRBJ2-1; 11 positions agree with TRBD2. V trimming: 4 bases; J trimming: 4 bases; junction bases outside the gene matches: 3. The CDR3 loop spans 15 amino acids. Germline loops: CDR1 LNHDA, CDR2 SQIVND (reference sequence). CDR3 sequence reads: CASSKGLADYNEQFF. The CDR3 bases are TGTGCCAGTAGTAAGGGACTAGCGGATTACAATGAGCAGTTCTTC. Full variable domain (rest looked up from reference TRBV19 and TRBJ2-1): DGGITQSPKYLFRKEGQNVTLSCEQNLNHDAMYWYRQDPGQGLRLIYYSQIVNDFQKGDIAEGYSVSREKKESFPLTVTSAQKNPTAFYLCASSKGLADYNEQFFGPGTRLTVL.

The J gene is TRBJ1-4, the V gene TRBV6-6; TRBD1 is a possible D gene (6 bases). Germline CDR1 reads MNHNY; CDR2 reads SVGAGI (reference sequence). V was trimmed by 0 bases and J by 8 bases, leaving 13 bases between them. This CDR3 is 15 amino acids long. CDR3 DNA sequence: TGTGCCAGCAGTTACTCGAAGGGGGTAGCCGAAAAACTGTTTTTT. Protein: CASSYSKGVAEKLFF.

The chain employs TRBV30 and TRBJ1-4; D is possibly TRBD1 (6 bases). This CDR3 is 18 amino acids long. Germline assignment: CDR1 GTSNPN and CDR2 SVGIG (reference sequence). Trimming shortened V by 2 bases and J by 0 bases, and 19 bases separated the two germline ends. DNA of the CDR3: TGTGCCTGGAGTATAGGGACAAGCATCCTCGCAACTAATGAAAAACTGTTTTTT. Residues: CAWSIGTSILATNEKLFF. Full variable domain (outside the CDR3, taken from reference TRBV30 and TRBJ1-4): SQTIHQWPATLVQPVGSPLSLECTVEGTSNPNLYWYRQAAGRGLQLLFYSVGIGQISSEVPQNLSASRPQDRQFILSSKKLLLSDSGFYLCAWSIGTSILATNEKLFFGSGTQLSVL.

The chain is built from TRBV6-6 and TRBJ2-7, with 8 bases matching TRBD2. The CDR3 is 14 amino acids. In germline, CDR1 is MNHNY, CDR2 SVGAGI (reference sequence). The ends lost 6 bases at V and 2 bases at J; junction bases unmatched: 6. This chain's CDR3 is CASRYGGEAYEQYF. For the CDR3, the DNA is TGTGCCAGCAGGTACGGGGGGGAAGCCTACGAGCAGTACTTC.

The V call is TRBV30, the J call TRBJ2-7, with D maybe TRBD1 (5 bases). V lost 0 bases to trimming and J lost 6 bases, with 15 bases between them. The CDR3 consists of 14 residues. Germline loops: CDR1 GTSNPN, CDR2 SVGIG (reference sequence). CDR3 coding DNA: TGTGCCTGGAGTGTACATGGGGAAAGGGGCGAGCAGTACTTC. This encodes CAWSVHGERGEQYF.

CDR3 DNA sequence: TGCAGCGTTGTAGTTCCTCCCTACGAGCAGTACTTC. Translating gives CSVVVPPYEQYF. This chain links TRBV29-1 with TRBJ2-7; D gene unclear. The V end lost 4 bases, the J end lost 2 bases, and 9 bases lay between the germline ends. CDR1 and CDR2 from the germline V gene are SQVTM and ANQGSEA. The CDR3 spans 12 residues.

Written as DNA, the CDR3 is TGTGCCAGCAGTCCGGGGACTAGCGGGAGCTCCTACAATGAGCAGTTCTTC. Its translation is CASSPGTSGSSYNEQFF. This rearrangement joins TRBV27 to TRBJ2-1; 14 nucleotides agree with TRBD2. V lost 5 bases, J lost 0 bases, and 3 bases stayed unmatched. CDR1 and CDR2 from the germline V gene are MNHEY and SMNVEV (reference sequence). The CDR3 spans 17 residues.

This chain connects TRBV6-1 to TRBJ1-6; D gene ambiguous. Trimming pared 6 bases from V and 5 bases from J, leaving 11 bases between. This CDR3 contains 14 residues. CDR1 is MNHNS, CDR2 SASEGT, per germline. The CDR3 region has the DNA TGTGCCAGCAGGGTCGACTGGGATAATTCACCCCTCCACTTT. Translating gives CASRVDWDNSPLHF.

The chain links TRBV6-1 to TRBJ2-6; no definite D call. CDR1 is MNHNS, CDR2 SASEGT, per germline. There are 14 residues in the CDR3. V was cut by 3 bases and J by 2 bases, with 5 bases left in between. CDR3 coding DNA: TGTGCCAGCAGTGATCCCGCTGGGGCCAACGTCCTGACTTTC. As protein: CASSDPAGANVLTF.

The count of this clone is one. The chain links TRBV7-8 to TRBJ2-1; TRBD2 matches 11 bases. Germline V gene data show CDR1 as SGHVS and CDR2 as FQNEAQ. CDR3 length: 17 amino acids. J gave up 8 bases and V 1 base, and 10 bases lay outside the gene matches. The CDR3 DNA is TGTGCCAGCAGCTTAGGTGTAGCGGGAGGGGGAATGGATGAGCAGTTCTTC. Its translation: CASSLGVAGGGMDEQFF.

The chain links TRBV6-5 to TRBJ1-3; D not certain. Germline lookup yields CDR1 MNHEY and CDR2 SVGAGI. This CDR3 is 13 amino acids long. V was shortened by 6 bases and J by 2 bases, with 8 bases between the two germline ends. In nucleotides, the CDR3 is TGTGCCAGCAGGGTTGACCCTGGAAACACCATATATTTT. Its protein is CASRVDPGNTIYF.

This chain links TRBV10-3 with TRBJ1-1; TRBD1 might be the D (6 bases). Trimming removed 11 bases from V and 1 base from J, with 20 bases in between. Germline values: CDR1 ENHRY, CDR2 SYGVKD. The CDR3 covers 15 residues. Here the CDR3 DNA reads TGTGCCGCTAAACCGTGGGACACCGGGAACACTGAAGCTTTCTTT. Amino acids: CAAKPWDTGNTEAFF.

The chain joins TRBV4-3 to TRBJ2-2, with no clear D. V lost 3 bases to trimming and J lost 5 bases, with 7 bases between them. Germline V lookup: CDR1 LGHNA, CDR2 YSLEER. The CDR3 runs to 13 residues. The CDR3 sequence is CASSQGMTGELFF. The CDR3 DNA sequence: TGCGCCAGCAGCCAGGGAATGACCGGGGAGCTGTTTTTT.

The V call is TRBV6-5, the J call TRBJ1-2; D uncertain. V was trimmed by 0 bases and J by 13 bases, leaving 21 bases between them. The CDR3 contains 15 residues. CDR1 and CDR2 from the germline V gene are MNHEY and SVGAGI. CDR3 in amino acids: CASSYSIPGQADSTF. The CDR3 nucleotides are TGTGCCAGCAGTTACTCGATACCTGGCCAGGCCGATAGCACCTTC.

The chain uses TRBV16 and TRBJ1-1; a weak D match, TRBD1 (6 bases). Per the germline V gene, CDR1 is KGHSY and CDR2 is FQNENV. The V and J ends lost 2 bases and 9 bases respectively, with 16 bases between them. This CDR3 has 14 residues. The DNA for the CDR3 is TGTGCCAGCAGCCAAATACAGGGCCTTTGGAAAGCTTTCTTT. Translated: CASSQIQGLWKAFF.

The CDR3 region has the DNA TGTGCCAGCAGTTGGACAGGGTACAATCAGCCCCAGCATTTT. Its translation is CASSWTGYNQPQHF. The chain recombines TRBV6-5 with TRBJ1-5; 8 bases agree with TRBD1. This CDR3 is built from 14 residues. The J segment lost 3 bases and the V segment lost 4 bases, leaving 2 bases of the junction unmatched. CDR1 is MNHEY, CDR2 SVGAGI, per germline.

The chain has TRBV19 and TRBJ2-2; no clear D gene. Germline assignment: CDR1 LNHDA and CDR2 SQIVND (reference sequence). Trimming shortened V by 3 bases and J by 6 bases, and 5 bases separated the two germline ends. The CDR3 runs 12 residues. In nucleotides, the CDR3 is TGTGCCAGTAGTATCCCCGCCGGGGAGCTGTTTTTT. Translation: CASSIPAGELFF.

The gene calls are TRBV11-2 and TRBJ2-1, with 9 nucleotides matching TRBD1. The CDR3 consists of 15 residues. Trimming at V came to 7 bases and at J to 2 bases, leaving 6 bases not matched to a gene. Germline assignment: CDR1 SGHAT and CDR2 FQNNGV. In nucleotides, the CDR3 is TGTGCCAGCAATACCGGGACAGGGACCTACAATGAGCAGTTCTTC. This encodes CASNTGTGTYNEQFF.

The chain couples TRBV6-6 to TRBJ2-2; the D is unclear. Trimming took 8 bases from V and 1 from J, leaving 5 bases between them. Germline loops: CDR1 MNHNY, CDR2 SVGAGI (reference sequence). CDR3 length: 12 residues. The CDR3 sequence: CASCENTGELFF. The DNA for the CDR3 is TGTGCCAGCTGCGAGAACACCGGGGAGCTGTTTTTT.

The V gene is TRBV27, the J gene TRBJ2-3; 9 nucleotides match TRBD2. The CDR3 consists of 14 residues. The V and J ends lost 5 bases and 6 bases, in that order; junction bases with no gene match: 6. Germline V gene lookup returns CDR1 MNHEY and CDR2 SMNVEV (reference sequence). The CDR3 reads CASSRGLASDTQYF. CDR3 nucleotides: TGTGCCAGCAGTAGGGGACTAGCATCGGATACGCAGTATTTT.

The chain combines TRBV7-4 with TRBJ2-7, with D unclear. The length of the CDR3 is 13 residues. The V and J ends lost 4 bases and 5 bases respectively, with 12 bases between them. CDR1 SGHVT and CDR2 SQSDAQ come from the germline V gene. The CDR3: CASSSTEENEQYF. In nucleotides, the CDR3 is TGTGCCAGCAGCTCCACCGAGGAAAACGAGCAGTACTTC.